The entry that follows covers one T cell receptor beta chain sequence. What it recognizes is unknown. These data are taken from a study of cytomegalovirus exposure and HLA in healthy donors. Study results and limitations: A later analysis linked a missense DCLRE1C variant to TCR beta V- and J-gene trimming.

The PCR had 60 Vbeta and 13 Jbeta primers. TCRdb keeps only in-frame clones here, not all; method: immunoSEQ multiplex PCR. The repertoire table contains roughly 84,000 clones. V shed 0 bases and J shed 5 bases, with 15 bases lying between them. Germline-derived CDR1 and CDR2 are SGDLS and YYNGEE. The CDR3 spans 15 residues. The receptor was isolated from a man between 45 and 60 years old in good health and CMV-seronegative. This chain connects TRBV9 to TRBJ2-7; a weak D match, TRBD1 (7 bases). Sample: PBMCs. CDR3 protein: CASSVAAAGGNEQYF. CDR3 DNA sequence: TGTGCCAGCAGCGTAGCGGCTGCAGGGGGGAACGAGCAGTACTTC.